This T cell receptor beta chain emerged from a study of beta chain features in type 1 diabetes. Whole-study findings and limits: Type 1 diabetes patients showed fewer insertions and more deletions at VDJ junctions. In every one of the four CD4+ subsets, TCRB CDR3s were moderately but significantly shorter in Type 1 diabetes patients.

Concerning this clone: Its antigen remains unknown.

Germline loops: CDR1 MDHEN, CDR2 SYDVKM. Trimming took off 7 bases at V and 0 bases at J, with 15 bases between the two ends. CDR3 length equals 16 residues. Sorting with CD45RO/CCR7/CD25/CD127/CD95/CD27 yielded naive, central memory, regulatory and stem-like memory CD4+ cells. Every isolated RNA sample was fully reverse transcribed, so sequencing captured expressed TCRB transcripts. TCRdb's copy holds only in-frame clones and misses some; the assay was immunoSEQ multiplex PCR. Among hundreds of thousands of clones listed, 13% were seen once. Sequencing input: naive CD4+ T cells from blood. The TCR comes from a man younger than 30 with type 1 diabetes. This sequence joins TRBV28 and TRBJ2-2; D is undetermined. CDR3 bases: TGTGCCAGCACCCGCGGAGTGGCACCGAACACCGGGGAGCTGTTTTTT. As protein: CASTRGVAPNTGELFF.